A single sample is the source of the 18 T cell receptor beta chains below, sequenced in a study of blood T cells in healthy people across ages (dated by TCRdb to between 2015 and 2016). Libraries were built with 5' RACE. Sequencing instrument: Illumina HiSeq 2500. A second PCR of roughly 7 to 12 cycles was performed with a sample-barcoded 5' primer and a J-beta primer mix. TCRdb trimmed the raw reads at Q25, called clones with MiXCR and kept productive beta chains. Rows matching on CDR3 protein sequence are summarized as one entry with the most common DNA and genes. The sample table contains 730,000 or so distinct CDR3 sequences; only one count was recorded for around 41% of them. Around 30% of the sample is held by the ten biggest clonotypes. The sample consisted of blood. These receptors were taken from a man at least 80 years old in good health.

This clonotype was counted between two and nine times. CDR3 coding DNA: TGCGCCAGCAGCTTGGCGGGACTAGCGCGGGTTAACAATGAGCAGTTCTTC. It is translated as CASSLAGLARVNNEQFF. The chain carries TRBV5-1 and TRBJ2-1, with TRBD2 matching over 10 bases. There are 17 residues in the CDR3. Germline V gene lookup returns CDR1 SGHRS and CDR2 YFSETQ. Losses at the gene ends were 0 bases for V and 5 bases for J; bases not matched to a gene: 8.

Here the CDR3 DNA reads TGCGCCAGCAGCTTGGCTGCAAATAAACCCTACGAGCAGTACTTC. Residues: CASSLAANKPYEQYF. This chain joins TRBV5-1 and TRBJ2-7; D call uncertain. Germline V gene sequence: CDR1 SGHRS, CDR2 YFSETQ. V was shortened by 0 bases and J by 2 bases, with 12 bases between the two germline ends. The CDR3 is made up of 15 amino acids.

The rearrangement links TRBV28 to TRBJ2-1; D unresolved. Germline V gene data show CDR1 as MDHEN and CDR2 as SYDVKM. This CDR3 contains 11 residues. Between the trimmed V and J ends, which lost 5 bases and 12 bases, there was a span of 11 bases. The CDR3 reads CASSIRMGQFF. The DNA of the CDR3 is TGTGCCAGCAGTATTCGAATGGGGCAGTTCTTC.

This rearrangement joins TRBV7-2 to TRBJ1-2; D not resolved. V was clipped by 1 base and J by 2 bases, with 11 bases between them. This CDR3 has 15 amino acids. The germline gives CDR1 SGHTA, CDR2 FQGNSA. The CDR3 is CASSLESRVNYGYTF. In DNA, the CDR3 is TGTGCCAGCAGCTTAGAGAGTAGGGTAAACTATGGCTACACCTTC.

In DNA form, the CDR3 reads TGTGCCAGCAGCTTAGGGGACCCTAGCACAGATACGCAGTATTTT. It yields the protein CASSLGDPSTDTQYF. This sequence joins TRBV7-8 and TRBJ2-3; D is tentatively TRBD1 or TRBD2 (5 bases each). V was clipped by 1 base and J by 0 bases, with 8 bases between them. The V gene's germline CDR1 is SGHVS and CDR2 FQNEAQ. The CDR3 contains 15 residues.

The chain joins TRBV10-1 to TRBJ1-1; possibly TRBD1 for D (5 bases). Germline-derived CDR1 and CDR2 are WNHNN and SYGVQD (reference sequence). The CDR3 contains 13 residues. The V end lost 8 bases, the J end lost 0 bases, and 10 bases lay between the germline ends. The CDR3 DNA reads TGCGCCAGCTCAGGACAAGTGAACACTGAAGCTTTCTTT. Translating it yields CASSGQVNTEAFF.

The J gene is TRBJ2-3, the V gene TRBV14, with TRBD1 identical over 8 bases. CDR3 length: 17 residues. Trimming took 3 bases from V and 8 from J; bases not matched to a gene: 16. Germline CDR1 reads SGHDN; CDR2 reads FVKESK. This CDR3 reads CASSQKEGQVPSGTQYF. DNA for the CDR3: TGTGCCAGCAGCCAGAAAGAGGGACAGGTACCCTCTGGTACGCAGTATTTT. The full variable domain, its missing parts supplied by reference TRBV14 and TRBJ2-3, is EAGVTQFPSHSVIEKGQTVTLRCDPISGHDNLYWYRRVMGKEIKFLLHFVKESKQDESGMPNNRFLAERTGGTYSTLKVQPAELEDSGVYFCASSQKEGQVPSGTQYFGPGTRLTVL.

This clonotype was detected only once. A junction end diverges from the germline sequence, so it may reflect a read error. The chain employs TRBV7-2 and TRBJ2-7, with D unresolved. The CDR3 runs 14 residues. Germline-derived CDR1 and CDR2 are SGHTA and FQGNSA. In DNA, the CDR3 is TGTGCCAGCATCTTATACGGGTCTACCTACGAGCAGTACTTC. Amino acid sequence: CASILYGSTYEQYF.

J is TRBJ2-1 and V is TRBV7-6; D unclear. The CDR3 contains 18 residues. Trimming cost V 1 base and J 0 bases, with 16 bases left between them. The germline V gene has CDR1 SGHVS and CDR2 FNYEAQ. CDR3 region: CASSLDNPDRSSYNEQFF. Written as DNA, the CDR3 is TGTGCCAGCAGCTTAGATAATCCGGACCGAAGCTCCTACAATGAGCAGTTCTTC.

To note about this clonotype: The germline gene is not matched at one end of the junction; a read error may be the cause. In DNA, the CDR3 is TGCAGTGTTAGAAGGGGCCGAGCGGCCACAGATACGCAGTATTTT. It codes for CSVRRGRAATDTQYF. The chain links TRBV20-1 to TRBJ2-3; D may match TRBD1 or TRBD2 (5 bases each). The CDR3 contains 15 residues. CDR1 DFQATT and CDR2 SNEGSKA come from the germline V gene (reference sequence).

The V and J genes are TRBV7-2 and TRBJ1-5; D uncertain. V was pared by 6 bases and J by 6 bases, with 9 bases between. The V gene's germline CDR1 is SGHTA and CDR2 FQGNSA. The CDR3 has 12 residues. This CDR3 is CASSQPPQPQHF. DNA for the CDR3: TGTGCCAGCAGTCAACCCCCTCAGCCCCAGCATTTT.

This chain joins TRBV15 and TRBJ2-1, with a possible D match to TRBD1 (6 bases). CDR1 is LNHNV, CDR2 YYDKDF, per germline (reference sequence). The length of the CDR3 is 14 residues. With 3 bases removed from V and 6 bases from J, the gap between germline ends came to 12 bases. CDR3 coding DNA: TGTGCCACCAGCAGGGAATACAGGGCCAATGAGCAGTTCTTC. Amino acid sequence: CATSREYRANEQFF.

Ten or more counts support this clonotype. The chain is built from TRBV11-2 and TRBJ2-5; the D is unclear. CDR1 and CDR2 from the germline V gene are SGHAT and FQNNGV. The CDR3 length is 14 residues. Deletions cut 5 bases from V and 5 bases from J, with 15 bases between. The CDR3 loop reads CASSVVGYSETQYF. In DNA form, the CDR3 reads TGTGCCAGCAGCGTGGTGGGGTACTCCGAGACCCAGTACTTC.

V usage is TRBV12-3 or TRBV12-4 and J usage is TRBJ2-3; D not certain. CDR3 length equals 14 residues. V lost 0 bases and J lost 2, with 6 bases in between. The CDR3 reads CASSLAADTDTQYF. DNA for the CDR3: TGTGCCAGCAGTTTAGCCGCAGACACAGATACGCAGTATTTT.

The V call is TRBV20-1, the J call TRBJ2-5, with 11 bases matching TRBD2. The CDR3 length is 15 residues. J lost 5 bases, V lost 0 bases, and 5 bases had no gene match. Germline lookup yields CDR1 DFQATT and CDR2 SNEGSKA (reference sequence). CDR3 nucleotides: TGCAGTGCTAGAGATCAGGCTAGCGGGAGGGAGACCCAGTACTTC. This translates into CSARDQASGRETQYF.

The genes are TRBV12-5 and TRBJ2-5, with 12 nucleotides matching TRBD1. This CDR3 contains 15 residues. After removal of 8 bases from V and 5 bases from J, the junction contained 9 bases not matched to a gene. Germline loops: CDR1 LGHNT, CDR2 FRNRAP. The CDR3 region is CASSRDRGRWETQYF. The CDR3 nucleotides read TGTGCTAGTAGTCGGGACAGGGGGCGCTGGGAGACCCAGTACTTC.

This clonotype was recorded a few times. J is TRBJ2-1 and V is TRBV29-1, with 8 nucleotides matching TRBD2. The V segment lost 2 bases and the J segment 7 bases; nucleotides outside the gene matches: 10. The germline gives CDR1 SQVTM, CDR2 ANQGSEA. The CDR3 is 15 amino acids. The CDR3 DNA sequence: TGCAGCGTTGAACAGGGTGTTGGCGGGAGGAATGAGCAGTTCTTC. Translation gives CSVEQGVGGRNEQFF.

The chain employs TRBV7-2 and TRBJ2-3; D perhaps matches TRBD1 (5 bases). V dropped 7 bases and J dropped 4 bases, with 18 bases sitting between them. This CDR3 is 15 amino acids long. From germline, CDR1 is SGHTA and CDR2 FQGNSA. CDR3 coding DNA: TGTGCCAGCAAAGGGCAGGGAAGTGATTCAGATACGCAGTATTTT. This sequence encodes CASKGQGSDSDTQYF.